This T cell receptor beta chain was sequenced during a study of regulatory and conventional T cells in RAG deficiency. This CDR3 has 15 residues. Germline values: CDR1 LGHNA, CDR2 YSLEER. Trimming took 1 base from V and 5 from J, leaving 14 bases between them. Produced via immunoSEQ multiplex PCR; TCRdb's table is partial and in-frame only. The table shows approximately 21,000 clones, with approximately 95% occurring only once. Blood CD4+ CD25-low CD127-high conventional T cells supplied the genomic DNA template. In addition, the sample was reused for a study of regulatory T cells. As that study records: Primers: 52 TRBV forward and 13 TRBJ reverse.

The gene calls are TRBV4-3 and TRBJ2-5; the D gene is possibly TRBD2 (6 bases). What was sequenced was CD25- CD4+ T cells sorted from blood. This TCR was recovered from a human donor in good health. CDR3 sequence: CASSQGGVSPETQYF. DNA for the CDR3: TGCGCCAGCAGCCAAGGGGGGGTGTCACCGGAGACCCAGTACTTC.